One and the same sample provided the 9 T cell receptor beta chains below, sequenced in a study of regulatory T cells in long-lasting Graves disease. Stated time point: persistent/refractory GD, antithyroid drugs over 5 years with positive TRAb. Preparation of the TCR library used RNA extracted from PBMCs. Arm-PCR with iRepertoire HTBI primers amplified the CDR3 regions for these TCR beta libraries. In TCRdb, the multiplex PCR reads were re-called with MiXCR into one record per CDR3 protein. This repertoire shows 350,000 to 450,000 distinct CDR3 sequences, less than 30% found once; its top ten account for around 30%. This material consisted of peripheral blood mononuclear cells (PBMCs), taken when the disease was refractory, from a patient treated with antithyroid drugs. These receptors originate from a woman aged 40 to 50 with Graves disease.

The chain combines TRBV28 with TRBJ1-5; D gene ambiguous. The length of the CDR3 is 13 residues. V was trimmed by 6 bases and J by 9 bases, leaving 15 bases between them. Germline CDR1 and CDR2: MDHEN and SYDVKM. CDR3 residues: CASSTRQIWPQHF. The CDR3, as DNA: TGTGCCAGCAGCACAAGACAAATTTGGCCCCAGCATTTT.

The DNA for the CDR3 is TGTGCCACCGGGGCCCCGACAGGCACAAAGAGTGGCTACACCTTC. Protein sequence: CATGAPTGTKSGYTF. The V gene is TRBV10-3, the J gene TRBJ1-2; possibly TRBD1 for D (6 bases). Trimming stripped 10 bases from V and 7 bases from J, with 25 bases between. This CDR3 is built from 15 residues. Germline CDR1 reads ENHRY; CDR2 reads SYGVKD.

The chain recombines TRBV15 with TRBJ2-3; D gene ambiguous. Looked up from germline, CDR1 is LNHNV and CDR2 is YYDKDF (reference sequence). The ends were cut back, 3 bases at V and 9 bases at J, with 7 bases in the middle. The CDR3 runs to 11 residues. CDR3 in DNA: TGTGCCACCAGCAGTCACACCACGCAGTATTTT. This codes for CATSSHTTQYF. The full variable domain, its missing parts supplied by reference TRBV15 and TRBJ2-3, is DAMVIQNPRYQVTQFGKPVTLSCSQTLNHNVMYWYQQKSSQAPKLLFHYYDKDFNNEADTPDNFQSRRPNTSFCFLDIRSPGLGDTAMYLCATSSHTTQYFGPGTRLTVL.

This clonotype was seen ten or more times. The CDR3 DNA follows: TGTGCCAGCAGCCCAGGGGGGTTCCAAGAGACCCAGTACTTC. Translation: CASSPGGFQETQYF. The V call is TRBV28, the J call TRBJ2-5; possible D gene TRBD1, 7 bases. Trimming shortened V by 6 bases and J by 1 base, and 12 bases separated the two germline ends. Germline CDR1 and CDR2: MDHEN and SYDVKM. This CDR3 has 14 amino acids.

The table lists this clonotype with a few counts. This rearrangement joins TRBV28 to TRBJ1-3; 7 positions agree with TRBD1. The germline gives CDR1 MDHEN, CDR2 SYDVKM. J gave up 2 bases and V 2 bases, and 6 bases lay outside the gene matches. The CDR3 is 16 residues long. CDR3 in DNA: TGTGCCAGCAGTTTACAATTTCAGGGGGCTGGAAACACCATATATTTT. Its translation is CASSLQFQGAGNTIYF. The variable domain in full, with the rest retrieved from reference TRBV28 and TRBJ1-3, is DVKVTQSSRYLVKRTGEKVFLECVQDMDHENMFWYRQDPGLGLRLIYFSYDVKMKEKGDIPEGYSVSREKKERFSLILESASTNQTSMYLCASSLQFQGAGNTIYFGEGSWLTVV.

The rearrangement links TRBV12-3 or TRBV12-4 to TRBJ2-5; D not certain. Between the trimmed V and J ends, which lost 3 bases and 4 bases, there was a span of 12 bases. The CDR3 totals 14 residues. DNA for the CDR3: TGTGCCAGCAGTTTCGAAGGCGGCGCAGAGACCCAGTACTTC. As protein: CASSFEGGAETQYF.

The V gene is TRBV30, the J gene TRBJ1-6; D not certain. Germline assignment: CDR1 GTSNPN and CDR2 SVGIG (reference sequence). This CDR3 is built from 16 residues. Trimming stripped 0 bases from V and 0 bases from J, with 9 bases between. The CDR3 DNA reads TGTGCCTGGAGTGTACTGGGGAGCTCCTATAATTCACCCCTCCACTTT. Translating gives CAWSVLGSSYNSPLHF.

This clonotype appeared many times. The rearrangement uses TRBV3-1 and TRBJ2-2; perhaps TRBD1 as D (6 bases). The germline V and J ends were trimmed by 5 bases and 0 bases, with 10 bases remaining between them. The CDR3 sequence is 15 residues long. In germline, CDR1 is LGHDT, CDR2 YNNKEL (reference sequence). In DNA, the CDR3 is TGTGCCAGCAGCGGACAGACGACGAACACCGGGGAGCTGTTTTTT. This translates into CASSGQTTNTGELFF.

V usage is TRBV6-2 or TRBV6-3 and J usage is TRBJ2-7; the match to TRBD2 covers 12 bases. Unmatched junction bases numbered 12, after V lost 5 bases and J lost 7 bases. Germline loops: CDR1 MNHEY, CDR2 SVGEGT. The CDR3 runs 16 residues. CDR3 DNA: TGTGCCAGCAGTACCCCACTAGCGGGAGGAGGGCGGGAGCAGTACTTC. It codes for CASSTPLAGGGREQYF.